Below, 5 T cell receptor beta chains from the same sample are listed, as sequenced in a study of glioma-infiltrating T cells after dendritic cell vaccination. Produced via immunoSEQ multiplex PCR; TCRdb's table is partial and in-frame only. Here the sample spans over 65,000 clones, around 84% being singletons. Stated time point: after dendritic cell vaccination, including at tumor progression/relapse. Specimen: blood, collected after dendritic cell vaccination. The receptors were gathered from a human donor with glioblastoma.

V is TRBV6-5 and J is TRBJ2-7; 9 positions agree with TRBD1. Germline CDR1 is MNHEY and CDR2 is SVGAGI. The length of the CDR3 is 15 residues. Trimming cost V 2 bases and J 3 bases; bases outside gene matches: 5. The CDR3: CASSYGGTGNYEQYF. In DNA form, the CDR3 reads TGTGCCAGCAGTTACGGCGGGACAGGGAACTACGAGCAGTACTTC.

The V call is TRBV19, the J call TRBJ2-1, with 8 bases matching TRBD2. The V and J ends lost 8 bases and 4 bases, in that order; junction bases with no gene match: 4. CDR1 and CDR2 (germline): LNHDA, SQIVND (reference sequence). The CDR3 has 13 residues. This chain's CDR3 is CASSGTSYNEQFF. The CDR3, as DNA: TGTGCCAGTTCCGGGACTAGTTACAATGAGCAGTTCTTC.

In this sample, this clone turned up a few times. The chain links TRBV19 to TRBJ2-7; 13 nucleotides match TRBD2. The ends lost 9 bases at V and 0 bases at J; junction bases unmatched: 5. In germline, CDR1 is LNHDA, CDR2 SQIVND (reference sequence). The CDR3 covers 15 residues. CDR3 region: CASRGLAGTSYEQYF. As DNA, the CDR3 is TGTGCCAGCCGGGGACTAGCGGGAACCTCCTACGAGCAGTACTTC.

The chain combines TRBV6-6 with TRBJ1-5, with D possibly matching TRBD1 (5 bases). This CDR3 has 13 amino acids. The V and J ends lost 7 bases and 5 bases respectively, with 12 bases between them. CDR1 and CDR2 (germline): MNHNY, SVGAGI (reference sequence). CDR3 amino acids: CASTSGRDQPQHF. The CDR3 DNA is TGTGCCAGCACCTCAGGGCGAGATCAGCCCCAGCATTTT.

The chain links TRBV7-2 to TRBJ1-2, with 8 bases lining up with TRBD1. CDR1 and CDR2 from the germline V gene are SGHTA and FQGNSA. CDR3 size: 17 residues. V gave up 5 bases and J gave up 1 base; unmatched junction bases: 12. This CDR3 reads CASSPQGALGYNYGYTF. The CDR3 DNA follows: TGTGCCAGCAGCCCGCAGGGGGCGCTGGGGTATAACTATGGCTACACCTTC.